The next 20 T cell receptor beta chains were all read from a single sample in a study of regulatory T cells in long-lasting Graves disease. Relying on iRepertoire HTBI primers and Arm-PCR of CDR3 regions, the team built TCR beta libraries. One entry per CDR3 protein results from TCRdb running MiXCR on the multiplex PCR reads. The sample yields hundreds of thousands of distinct CDR3 sequences, 20% seen once. Time point meaning: persistent/refractory GD, antithyroid drugs over 5 years with positive TRAb. Isolated PBMC RNA provided the starting material for the TCR library. The input for sequencing was peripheral blood mononuclear cells (PBMCs), taken when the disease was refractory, from a patient treated with antithyroid drugs. All receptors derive from a female donor with Graves disease.

The chain uses TRBV6-2 or TRBV6-3 and TRBJ2-3, with 12 positions matching TRBD2. J gave up 6 bases and V 0 bases, and 7 bases lay outside the gene matches. Germline CDR1 MNHEY, CDR2 SVGEGT. This CDR3 comprises 17 residues. The CDR3 sequence is CASSYSIPSGRVDTQYF. As DNA, the CDR3 is TGTGCCAGCAGTTACTCGATTCCTAGCGGGAGGGTGGATACGCAGTATTTT.

The sample holds many counts of this clonotype. V is TRBV6-5 and J is TRBJ2-7; D is undetermined. The CDR3 sequence is 15 residues long. Between the trimmed V and J ends, which lost 4 bases and 0 bases, there was a span of 13 bases. Germline CDR1 reads MNHEY; CDR2 reads SVGAGI. The CDR3 region is CASSLVPDFSYEQYF. CDR3 DNA sequence: TGTGCCAGCAGTTTGGTCCCTGACTTCTCCTACGAGCAGTACTTC.

This clonotype appeared a few times. V usage is TRBV20-1 and J usage is TRBJ2-7; D gene unclear. Germline V gene data show CDR1 as DFQATT and CDR2 as SNEGSKA (reference sequence). V was clipped by 3 bases and J by 4 bases, with 10 bases between them. The CDR3 loop spans 12 amino acids. The CDR3 spells CSASSASYEQYF. The CDR3 nucleotides are TGCAGTGCTAGTTCGGCGAGTTACGAGCAGTACTTC.

This clonotype was seen a handful of times. At one end, the junction sequence differs from germline, possibly due to a read error. The chain combines TRBV28 with TRBJ2-5; D assignment may be TRBD1 or TRBD2 (5 bases each). The CDR3 length is 14 residues. The germline V gene has CDR1 MDHEN and CDR2 SYDVKM. The CDR3 DNA is TGTGCCAGCAGTTTCCCGGGGCGGGCAGAGACCCGGTACTTC. This sequence encodes CASSFPGRAETRYF.

This clonotype has just a few counts. This rearrangement joins TRBV18 to TRBJ2-7; 10 bases align to TRBD2. The CDR3 length is 16 residues. Trimming removed 2 bases from V and 0 bases from J; junction bases left unmatched: 4. In germline, CDR1 is KGHSH, CDR2 LQKENI. The CDR3 region is CASSPTSGTFSYEQYF. CDR3 bases: TGTGCCAGCTCACCAACTAGCGGGACCTTCTCCTACGAGCAGTACTTC.

As regards this clonotype: A far larger clone is off by one base, so a read error is likely. The missing conserved phenylalanine or tryptophan at the end of this CDR3 makes a read error likely. The CDR3: CASSYRGPETQYL. The CDR3 region has the DNA TGTGCCAGCAGTTACAGGGGGCCAGAGACCCAGTACCTC. The V gene is TRBV6-4, the J gene TRBJ2-5, with TRBD1 identical over 9 bases. V was clipped by 5 bases and J by 4 bases; unmatched bases: 2. Germline-derived CDR1 and CDR2 are MRHNA and SNTAGT. There are 13 residues in the CDR3.

The chain joins TRBV18 to TRBJ2-7; D gene uncertain. Germline loops: CDR1 KGHSH, CDR2 LQKENI. This CDR3 spans 15 amino acids. The germline V and J ends were trimmed by 1 base and 6 bases, with 16 bases remaining between them. The CDR3 DNA reads as TGTGCCAGCTCACCACTTGGCTATAAGTTGGGCGAGCAGTACTTC. This gives the protein CASSPLGYKLGEQYF.

This clonotype was counted at least ten times. The V call is TRBV7-9, the J call TRBJ2-7; maybe TRBD2 (6 bases). This CDR3 spans 13 amino acids. The germline V and J ends were trimmed by 5 bases and 1 base, with 9 bases remaining between them. Germline CDR1 reads SEHNR; CDR2 reads FQNEAQ (reference sequence). CDR3 sequence reads: CASSRAGSYEQYF. CDR3 bases: TGTGCCAGCAGCAGGGCGGGATCCTACGAGCAGTACTTC.

The chain recombines TRBV6-1 with TRBJ2-5; a possible D gene is TRBD2 (5 bases). The last part of the DNA fits TRBJ2-1 better; the J call may be wrong. The CDR3 contains 15 residues. Germline-derived CDR1 and CDR2 are MNHNS and SASEGT. Here the CDR3 DNA reads TGTGCCAGCAAGGACGGGAAGCGGTATTACAATGAGCAGTTCTTC. This codes for CASKDGKRYYNEQFF.

This clonotype has more than one count but fewer than ten. The V call is TRBV5-5, the J call TRBJ1-5; tentatively, D is TRBD1 (6 bases). CDR3 length: 13 amino acids. Trimming removed 3 bases at V and 9 bases at J, with 13 bases between. Per germline, CDR1 SGHKS and CDR2 YYEKEE (reference sequence). The CDR3: CASSSGALGPQHF. CDR3 bases: TGTGCCAGCAGCTCAGGGGCCCTAGGGCCCCAGCATTTT.

This rearrangement joins TRBV30 to TRBJ2-7; D unresolved. Trimming took 5 bases from V and 2 from J, leaving 16 bases between them. The germline V gene encodes CDR1 GTSNPN and CDR2 SVGIG (reference sequence). The CDR3 spans 14 residues. The CDR3 region has the DNA TGTGCCTGGGAAAGGTCCGGGTTCGCCTACGAGCAGTACTTC. Translating it yields CAWERSGFAYEQYF.

This clonotype was found many times. The chain links TRBV6-2 or TRBV6-3 to TRBJ2-5, with unresolved D. The germline V gene has CDR1 MNHEY and CDR2 SVGEGT. This CDR3 has 13 residues. Trimming cost V 3 bases and J 2 bases, with 7 bases left between them. The CDR3 DNA follows: TGTGCCAGCAGTTATCTACTGCAAGAGACCCAGTACTTC. Protein: CASSYLLQETQYF.

V is TRBV19 and J is TRBJ2-3, with D hard to call. CDR1 is LNHDA, CDR2 SQIVND, per germline (reference sequence). V was trimmed by 3 bases and J by 2 bases, leaving 18 bases between them. The CDR3 length is 17 residues. The DNA of the CDR3 is TGTGCCAGTAGTATTTCGGTGCGAACTACCTACACAGATACGCAGTATTTT. This sequence encodes CASSISVRTTYTDTQYF.

Turning to this clonotype: A much larger clone differs from this one at a single base, so this may be a read error. The rearrangement links TRBV20-1 to TRBJ1-5; 8 bases are shared with TRBD1. V dropped 8 bases and J dropped 4; count of bases not matched to a gene: 4. CDR1 is DFQATT and CDR2 is SNEGSKA in the germline V gene (reference sequence). The CDR3 loop spans 12 amino acids. The CDR3 DNA sequence: TGCAGTTGGGGACAGGTTAATCAGCCCCAGCATTTT. Translation: CSWGQVNQPQHF.

This clonotype was detected ten times or more. V usage is TRBV28 and J usage is TRBJ2-7; 9 bases match TRBD2. With 2 bases clipped from V and 3 bases from J, the junction kept 2 bases outside the gene matches. Germline lookup yields CDR1 MDHEN and CDR2 SYDVKM. This CDR3 contains 14 residues. CDR3 sequence: CASSLSGRYYEQYF. CDR3 in DNA: TGTGCCAGCAGTTTAAGCGGGAGGTACTACGAGCAGTACTTC.

This clonotype was counted many times. The rearrangement joins TRBV28 to TRBJ2-7; D possibly corresponds to TRBD2 (7 bases). V lost 9 bases and J lost 0, with 18 bases in between. In germline, CDR1 is MDHEN, CDR2 SYDVKM. This CDR3 is 15 amino acids long. CDR3 coding DNA: TGTGCCAGTTCCCCGCGGGGGCGGATCTCCTACGAGCAGTACTTC. It codes for CASSPRGRISYEQYF. Full variable domain (remainder filled in from reference TRBV28 and TRBJ2-7): DVKVTQSSRYLVKRTGEKVFLECVQDMDHENMFWYRQDPGLGLRLIYFSYDVKMKEKGDIPEGYSVSREKKERFSLILESASTNQTSMYLCASSPRGRISYEQYFGPGTRLTVT.

The rearrangement uses TRBV19 and TRBJ2-4; no clear D. V gave up 6 bases and J gave up 8 bases, with 11 bases separating them. CDR1 and CDR2 from the germline V gene are LNHDA and SQIVND (reference sequence). This CDR3 has 12 amino acids. The CDR3 is CASRGIGDIQYF. The CDR3 DNA follows: TGTGCCAGTAGGGGGATTGGGGACATTCAGTACTTC.

This clonotype was detected ten times or more. The gene calls are TRBV7-8 and TRBJ2-7; 8 positions agree with TRBD2. The CDR3 has 16 amino acids. V lost 4 bases and J lost 2; bases outside the gene matches: 10. The germline V gene has CDR1 SGHVS and CDR2 FQNEAQ. CDR3 amino acids: CASSSDLAGLPYEQYF. In nucleotides, the CDR3 is TGTGCCAGCAGCTCCGATCTAGCGGGTCTCCCCTACGAGCAGTACTTC.

Only a few counts were recorded for this clonotype. The gene calls are TRBV2 and TRBJ2-1; either TRBD1 or TRBD2 may supply D (5 bases each). The CDR3 has 15 amino acids. Germline values: CDR1 SNHLY, CDR2 FYNNEI. Trimming stripped 6 bases from V and 2 bases from J, with 14 bases between. CDR3 protein: CASSRRGVAYNEQFF. In DNA form, the CDR3 reads TGTGCCAGCAGCCGAAGAGGGGTGGCCTACAATGAGCAGTTCTTC.

This clonotype was found many times. The chain employs TRBV7-9 and TRBJ2-5; D is unresolved. This CDR3 comprises 14 residues. Trimming removed 4 bases at V and 5 bases at J, with 14 bases between. The germline V gene encodes CDR1 SEHNR and CDR2 FQNEAQ (reference sequence). The CDR3 here is CASSSWTDPETQYF. Here the CDR3 DNA reads TGTGCCAGCAGCTCATGGACGGACCCGGAGACCCAGTACTTC.